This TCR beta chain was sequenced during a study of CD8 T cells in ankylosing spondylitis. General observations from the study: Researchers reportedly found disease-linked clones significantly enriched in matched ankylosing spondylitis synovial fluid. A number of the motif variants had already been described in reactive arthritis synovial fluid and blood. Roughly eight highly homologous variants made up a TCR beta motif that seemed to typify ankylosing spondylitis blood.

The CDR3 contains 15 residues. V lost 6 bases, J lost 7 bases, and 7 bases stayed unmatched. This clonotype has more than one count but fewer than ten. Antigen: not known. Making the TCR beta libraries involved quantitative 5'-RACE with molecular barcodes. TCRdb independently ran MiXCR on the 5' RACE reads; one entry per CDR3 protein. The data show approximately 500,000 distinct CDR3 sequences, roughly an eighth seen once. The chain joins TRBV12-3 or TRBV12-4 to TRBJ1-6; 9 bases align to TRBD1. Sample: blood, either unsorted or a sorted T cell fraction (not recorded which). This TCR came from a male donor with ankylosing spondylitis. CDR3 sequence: CASSTGGLRNSPLHF. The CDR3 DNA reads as TGTGCCAGCAGCACAGGGGGCTTAAGGAATTCACCCCTCCACTTT.